A selection of T cell receptor beta chains follows, all from one sample in a study of blood T cell repertoires in COVID-19. Here immunoSEQ multiplex PCR was the method, and the copy in TCRdb shows in-frame clones only, minus some. Of 31,000 or so clones listed, roughly 89% are singletons. The sequenced sample consisted of peripheral blood. These receptors came from a man of 80 years or more with acute or convalescent COVID-19. Both conserved end residues are part of each CDR3. A D gene is named only where the DNA matches it firmly. Size is omitted from some rows. Given values are once, few, many or a class for expanded clones.

once NA TRBJ2-2 TRBV19 TGTGCCAGTAGTATCGACAGCCCCACCGGGGAGCTGTTTTTT CASSIDSPTGELFF
NA TRBD1 TRBJ1-5 TRBV25-1 TGTGCCAGCAGGGGGTACAGGGGTGAGCCCCAGCATTTT CASRGYRGEPQHF
NA TRBD1 TRBJ1-1 TRBV7-2 TGTGCCAGCAGACAAAAGGGACAGGGGGCTTGGTACACTGAAGCTTTCTTT CASRQKGQGAWYTEAFF
NA NA TRBJ2-7 TRBV29-1 TGCAGCGTTGTTCCAGGGGCCCTCTACGAGCAGTACTTC CSVVPGALYEQYF
once NA TRBJ1-1 TRBV3-1/TRBV3-2 TGTGCCAGCAGCCAAACTCGACTTAACACTGAAGCTTTCTTT CASSQTRLNTEAFF
NA NA TRBJ1-1 TRBV6-5 TGTGCCAGCAGTTACTGGAACAGCCCCACTGAAGCTTTCTTT CASSYWNSPTEAFF
once TRBD1 TRBJ2-3 TRBV9 TGTGCCAGCAGCGCTTCCGGGACAGGGAAAGATACGCAGTATTTT CASSASGTGKDTQYF
NA NA TRBJ2-3 TRBV30 TGTGCCCTGGGGGGCCCGTCAGGGGGTGATGGAGATACGCAGTATTTT CALGGPSGGDGDTQYF
NA NA TRBJ1-2 TRBV5-4 TGTGCCAGCAGCTCCTCGACAGCCGACCTAAACTATGGCTACACCTTC CASSSSTADLNYGYTF
NA NA TRBJ1-3 TRBV25-1 TGTGCCAGCAGTGGTTTTCCAGGTCCCGGGAGAAACACCATATATTTT CASSGFPGPGRNTIYF
NA NA TRBJ1-6 TRBV2 TGTGCCAACGCGGACAGAAATTCACCCCTCCACTTT CANADRNSPLHF
NA NA TRBJ1-3 TRBV19 TGTGCCAGTAGCCTGTATTACTCTGGAAACACCATATATTTT CASSLYYSGNTIYF
NA NA TRBJ2-7 TRBV11-2 TGTGCCAGCAGCTTAGGACAAAACTCAGGGATATACAGCTCCTACGAGCAGTACTTC CASSLGQNSGIYSSYEQYF
once NA TRBJ1-2 TRBV14 TGTGCCAGCAGCCGGGAGGGTTACGGCTACACCTTC CASSREGYGYTF
NA TRBD1 TRBJ1-2 TRBV5-1 TGCGCCAGCAGCTTGTCCGGGACAGGGGATGGCTACACCTTC CASSLSGTGDGYTF
once TRBD1 TRBJ2-1 TRBV6-4 TGTGCCAGCAGTGCCACCGGGACAGGGGGCTATGAGCAGTTCTTC CASSATGTGGYEQFF
NA NA TRBJ2-1 TRBV2 TGTGCCAAATCCCCCTGGACTAACTACAATGAGCAGTTCTTC CAKSPWTNYNEQFF
NA TRBD1 TRBJ2-1 TRBV4-2 TGTGCCAGCAGCCAAGGCCCTGGTCAGGGGGAGTTCTTC CASSQGPGQGEFF
NA TRBD2 TRBJ2-1 TRBV6-6 TGTGCCAGCAGTTACGTCGCTAGCGGCTACAATGAGCAGTTCTTC CASSYVASGYNEQFF
NA NA TRBJ1-6 TRBV7-2 TGTGCCAGCAGCCCCCCGGGGGTCTCACCCCTCCACTTT CASSPPGVSPLHF
NA NA TRBJ2-7 TRBV5-6 TGTGCCAGCAGCCTCCTACTGGGACTCTCCTACGAGCAGTACTTC CASSLLLGLSYEQYF
few NA TRBJ2-1 TRBV2 TGTGCCAGCGAGGCCGTTTATTCAAGCCGATTCTACAATGAGCAGTTCTTC CASEAVYSSRFYNEQFF
NA NA TRBJ2-3 TRBV13 TGTGCCAGCAGCCCCTCCGGGGTAGGACCAAGCACAGATACGCAGTATTTT CASSPSGVGPSTDTQYF
NA NA TRBJ2-2 TRBV7-7 TGTGCCAGCAGCCCGTTCGCGCGGTCGGGCACCGGGGAGCTGTTTTTT CASSPFARSGTGELFF
once NA TRBJ1-2 TRBV5-4 TGTGCCAGCAGCTTGGCAGGGTCCAACTATGGCTACACCTTC CASSLAGSNYGYTF
NA NA TRBJ1-4 TRBV30 TGTGCCTGGAGTGTTTTAATAGATGAAAAACTGTTTTTT CAWSVLIDEKLFF
NA TRBD1 TRBJ2-3 TRBV5-1 TGCGCCAGCAGACTCTACCGACAGGGCCACACAGATACGCAGTATTTT CASRLYRQGHTDTQYF